This is a list of T cell receptor beta chains from one sample in a study of shared clonotypes between healthy human individuals. Method: immunoSEQ multiplex PCR; TCRdb's copy keeps in-frame clones and lacks some. In the table there are around 2.1 million clones, under 97% of which are singletons. The sequenced sample was naive CD4+ T cells sorted from blood. These receptor sequences come from a man aged 18 to 29 in good health. CDR3s leave out the opening cysteine and the closing phenylalanine or tryptophan.

length	V	J	CDR3
11	TRBV10-2	TRBJ1-6	ASRDRGGSPLH
13	TRBV5-1	TRBJ2-5	ASSILGTGQETQY
13	TRBV6-6	TRBJ2-1	ASGPPSGGAGEQF
11	TRBV5-1	TRBJ1-2	ASSLAGREEST
12	TRBV19	TRBJ1-5	ASSPEGGNQPQH
16	TRBV5-1	TRBJ2-4	ASSLGLLAEPAKNIQY
11	TRBV7-7	TRBJ2-5	ASSRDYQETQY
13	TRBV18	TRBJ2-4	ASSPIMGFENIQY
10	TRBV10-1	TRBJ2-1	ASGTGSTAQF
13	TRBV27	TRBJ1-4	ASSARGATNEKLF
14	TRBV5-1	TRBJ2-1	ASSLVPDRGNNEQF
12	TRBV6-6	TRBJ2-7	ASSYAQGAYEQY
12	TRBV30	TRBJ1-6	AWSADRGVAPLH
15	TRBV5-1	TRBJ2-7	ASSLVGMDRASHEQY
11	TRBV7-6	TRBJ2-7	ASSLGTRNEQY
13	TRBV2	TRBJ2-1	ASGTVRSSYNEQF
11	TRBV4-3	TRBJ1-2	ASSVDRDYGYT
15	TRBV5-1	TRBJ1-1	ASSLGVREFTNTEAF
11	TRBV9	TRBJ2-3	ASSVVATDTQY
13	TRBV30	TRBJ2-5	AWSRGGSPKETQY
9	TRBV10-3	TRBJ1-1	AISTGGDAF
14	TRBV7-9	TRBJ2-1	ASSVAWTGDYNEQF
14	TRBV18	TRBJ1-3	ASSPTLSLPTNTIY
12	TRBV6-5	TRBJ1-4	ASSRTGGNQKLF
14	TRBV5-4	TRBJ2-3	ASSLKFGGTTDTQY
12	TRBV18	TRBJ2-5	ASSQGVAGETQY
11	TRBV7-2	TRBJ1-1	ASSRRTGDEAF
13	TRBV7-9	TRBJ2-3	ASSSGLAGMDTQY
13	TRBV15	TRBJ1-1	ATSRVQGAGTEAF
9	TRBV20-1	TRBJ2-5	SARDLETQY
11	TRBV2	TRBJ2-7	ASRPWAAYEQY
11	TRBV30	TRBJ1-1	AWSKSRNTEAF
13	TRBV18	TRBJ2-3	ASSPMTGVTDTQY